These 27 T cell receptor beta chains came from one sample sequenced in a study of blood T cell repertoires in COVID-19. Profiled with immunoSEQ multiplex PCR; TCRdb holds only in-frame clones, not every one. The data contain 300,000 or so clones, about four fifths of them singletons. The sample was peripheral blood. These receptors originate from a woman between 45 and 65 years old with acute or convalescent COVID-19.

This clone occurred a few times. The gene calls are TRBV2 and TRBJ1-1; 9 nucleotides line up with TRBD1. Germline V lookup: CDR1 SNHLY, CDR2 FYNNEI. This CDR3 spans 15 amino acids. V shed 5 bases, J shed 5 bases, and the junction held 9 bases outside the gene matches. The CDR3 bases are TGTGCCAGCAGTCGTACAGGACAGGGGATGACTGAAGCTTTCTTT. It translates to CASSRTGQGMTEAFF. Looking up the rest from reference TRBV2 and TRBJ1-1 gives the full variable domain: EPEVTQTPSHQVTQMGQEVILRCVPISNHLYFYWYRQILGQKVEFLVSFYNNEISEKSEIFDDQFSVERPDGSNFTLKIRSTKLEDSAMYFCASSRTGQGMTEAFFGQGTRLTVV.

V gene TRBV24-1 combines with J gene TRBJ1-5; D unresolved. The ends were cut back, 2 bases at V and 11 bases at J, with 6 bases in the middle. CDR1 and CDR2 (germline): KGHDR, SFDVKD. The CDR3 runs 11 residues. The DNA for the CDR3 is TGTGCCACCAGTGATTCCCGAGCCCAGCATTTT. It encodes CATSDSRAQHF.

The V and J genes are TRBV28 and TRBJ1-3; TRBD1 matches 7 bases. The CDR3 is 16 residues long. J was trimmed by 9 bases and V by 5 bases; bases with no gene match: 16. The germline V gene has CDR1 MDHEN and CDR2 SYDVKM. CDR3 sequence (DNA): TGTGCCAGCAGTAACCCCGGGACAGTCATCGGGAGCACCATATATTTT. Protein product: CASSNPGTVIGSTIYF.

This clone was detected once. CDR3 DNA: TGTGCCAGTAGTGCATCCCGAGTTCAGCCCCAGCATTTT. This sequence encodes CASSASRVQPQHF. J is TRBJ1-5 and V is TRBV19; D remains unclear. The germline V gene has CDR1 LNHDA and CDR2 SQIVND (reference sequence). The CDR3 runs to 13 residues. V lost 5 bases and J lost 6, with 11 bases in between.

J is TRBJ2-1 and V is TRBV5-1; 7 positions agree with TRBD1. Germline trimming cut 0 bases from V and 2 bases from J; bases unmatched to any gene: 2. Germline V gene sequence: CDR1 SGHRS, CDR2 YFSETQ. This CDR3 comprises 15 residues. The CDR3 DNA is TGCGCCAGCAGCTTGGAGGGGGCCACCTACAATGAGCAGTTCTTC. It translates to CASSLEGATYNEQFF.

In nucleotides, the CDR3 is TGTGCCAGCAGTGGGACAGGGGTTCCCTTAAGCAATCAGCCCCAGCATTTT. It yields the protein CASSGTGVPLSNQPQHF. The J gene is TRBJ1-5, the V gene TRBV6-1, with 9 nucleotides matching TRBD1. J was trimmed by 1 base and V by 4 bases; bases with no gene match: 8. The CDR3 covers 17 residues. The V gene's germline CDR1 is MNHNS and CDR2 SASEGT.

The rearrangement links TRBV6-5 to TRBJ2-1; 10 positions match TRBD1. The germline gives CDR1 MNHEY, CDR2 SVGAGI. V lost 5 bases and J lost 9; bases outside the gene matches: 10. There are 15 residues in the CDR3. CDR3: CASSTWDRGLGEQFF. DNA of the CDR3: TGTGCCAGCAGTACGTGGGACAGGGGTTTAGGTGAGCAGTTCTTC.

This chain connects TRBV5-1 to TRBJ2-7, with a tentative D call TRBD1 (5 bases). From germline, CDR1 is SGHRS and CDR2 YFSETQ. This CDR3 is built from 15 residues. Trimming cost V 0 bases and J 5 bases, with 15 bases left between them. Here the CDR3 reads CASSLGVGVWDEQYF. The CDR3 DNA reads as TGCGCCAGCAGCTTGGGGGTAGGGGTATGGGACGAGCAGTACTTC.

The V and J genes are TRBV29-1 and TRBJ2-4; D might be TRBD2 (7 bases). With 0 bases removed from V and 4 bases from J, the gap between germline ends came to 16 bases. Germline CDR1 is SQVTM and CDR2 is ANQGSEA. The CDR3 sequence is 16 residues long. As DNA, the CDR3 is TGCAGCGTTGAAGATCTTGTCAGGGGAGGGAAAAACATTCAGTACTTC. Its translation: CSVEDLVRGGKNIQYF.

The chain combines TRBV19 with TRBJ1-1, with 7 nucleotides matching TRBD1. V gave up 0 bases and J gave up 11 bases; unmatched junction bases: 9. The V gene's germline CDR1 is LNHDA and CDR2 SQIVND (reference sequence). The CDR3 consists of 14 residues. The CDR3 region has the DNA TGTGCCAGTAGTATAGATCGTGGCACGGACAGGGCTTTCTTT. This encodes CASSIDRGTDRAFF.

The V call is TRBV3-1 (or the pseudogene TRBV3-2), the J call TRBJ1-2; D may be TRBD1 (5 bases). Germline V gene data show CDR1 as LGHDT and CDR2 as YNNKEL (reference sequence). Trimming left V 2 bases short and J 3 bases short, with 13 bases between. The CDR3 consists of 15 residues. CDR3 nucleotide sequence: TGTGCCAGCAGCCAACCAGGGTGGTCGGACTATGGCTACACCTTC. Residues: CASSQPGWSDYGYTF.

The J gene is TRBJ1-2, the V gene TRBV7-6; 7 bases map to TRBD1. This CDR3 region has 12 residues. V trimming: 5 bases; J trimming: 4 bases; junction bases outside the gene matches: 1. Germline-derived CDR1 and CDR2 are SGHVS and FNYEAQ. CDR3 region: CASSGDSYGYTF. The CDR3 nucleotides read TGTGCCAGCAGCGGGGACAGCTATGGCTACACCTTC.

The chain has TRBV7-9 and TRBJ2-4; 14 bases are shared with TRBD2. Looked up from germline, CDR1 is SEHNR and CDR2 is FQNEAQ (reference sequence). CDR3 length: 16 residues. V was clipped by 4 bases and J by 8 bases; unmatched bases: 7. CDR3 bases: TGTGCCAGCAGCTCGAGCGGGACTAGCGGGAGTGACATTCAGTACTTC. This translates into CASSSSGTSGSDIQYF.

The V gene is TRBV7-2, the J gene TRBJ2-7, with D tentatively TRBD2 (5 bases). This CDR3 comprises 13 residues. Germline loops: CDR1 SGHTA, CDR2 FQGNSA. DNA of the CDR3: TGTGCTTCCGCTAGCTCCTACCCCTACGAGCAGTACTTC. It yields the protein CASASSYPYEQYF.

The J gene is TRBJ1-2, the V gene TRBV30; 10 bases agree with TRBD1. The CDR3 has 14 residues. Trimming took 4 bases from V and 4 from J; bases not matched to a gene: 6. The germline V gene encodes CDR1 GTSNPN and CDR2 SVGIG (reference sequence). The DNA of the CDR3 is TGTGCCTGGATACGGGACAGGGGTCTCTATGGCTACACCTTC. This codes for CAWIRDRGLYGYTF.

This rearrangement joins TRBV27 to TRBJ2-7; TRBD2 agrees at 14 bases. Germline V gene data show CDR1 as MNHEY and CDR2 as SMNVEV (reference sequence). The CDR3 loop spans 18 amino acids. The ends lost 6 bases at V and 0 bases at J; junction bases unmatched: 10. This CDR3 reads CASSPPRTSGRSSYEQYF. The DNA of the CDR3 is TGTGCCAGCAGCCCTCCCCGGACTAGCGGGAGGAGCTCCTACGAGCAGTACTTC.

This rearrangement joins TRBV27 to TRBJ2-6; D remains ambiguous. The V and J ends lost 1 base and 2 bases respectively, with 12 bases between them. The CDR3 extends over 17 amino acids. The germline V gene encodes CDR1 MNHEY and CDR2 SMNVEV (reference sequence). The CDR3 here is CASSLYPPGPGANVLTF. The CDR3 DNA reads TGTGCCAGCAGTTTATATCCTCCTGGCCCTGGGGCCAACGTCCTGACTTTC.

The chain employs TRBV11-3 and TRBJ2-2, with D maybe TRBD1 (6 bases). Deletions cut 4 bases from V and 4 bases from J, with 19 bases between. CDR1 SGHNT and CDR2 YENEEA come from the germline V gene. The CDR3 spans 17 residues. CDR3 sequence reads: CASSYQDSPRGTGELFF. As DNA, the CDR3 is TGTGCCAGCAGCTACCAGGACAGCCCGAGGGGCACCGGGGAGCTGTTTTTT.

The chain recombines TRBV2 with TRBJ1-2; 8 positions match TRBD1. Germline CDR1 reads SNHLY; CDR2 reads FYNNEI. CDR3 length: 14 residues. Losses at the gene ends were 4 bases for V and 8 bases for J; bases not matched to a gene: 9. The CDR3 DNA reads as TGTGCCAGCAGTGGGCTACAGGGGGTGGGAGGCTACACCTTC. It translates to CASSGLQGVGGYTF.

The J gene is TRBJ2-7, the V gene TRBV25-1, with unresolved D. This CDR3 region has 12 residues. Trimming removed 6 bases from V and 0 bases from J, with 6 bases in between. The germline CDR1 and CDR2 sequences are MGHDK and SYGVNS. The CDR3 DNA reads as TGTGCCAGCAGGAGTTTCTCCTACGAGCAGTACTTC. It translates to CASRSFSYEQYF.

The V and J genes are TRBV5-1 and TRBJ2-3; D gene unclear. Germline values: CDR1 SGHRS, CDR2 YFSETQ. The CDR3 has 15 residues. V gave up 5 bases and J gave up 2 bases, with 15 bases separating them. The CDR3 DNA reads as TGCGCCAGCAGTCCTACCTCCAGGTTCACAGATACGCAGTATTTT. Amino acid sequence: CASSPTSRFTDTQYF.

The V call is TRBV5-6, the J call TRBJ1-2, with TRBD1 as a possible D gene (6 bases). The CDR3 runs to 16 residues. Germline V gives CDR1 SGHDT, CDR2 YYEEEE. Trimming removed 0 bases at V and 4 bases at J, with 16 bases between. Written as DNA, the CDR3 is TGTGCCAGCAGCTTGGAGGGTTTTGGGGACATCTATGGCTACACCTTC. It encodes CASSLEGFGDIYGYTF.

The rearrangement joins TRBV2 to TRBJ2-3, with 11 bases identical to TRBD2. Trimming cost V 2 bases and J 8 bases; bases outside gene matches: 3. The CDR3 has 14 residues. Germline V gives CDR1 SNHLY, CDR2 FYNNEI. The CDR3 loop is CASSESLAGGTQYF. In nucleotides, the CDR3 is TGTGCCAGCAGTGAATCGCTAGCGGGGGGTACGCAGTATTTT.

The V and J genes are TRBV28 and TRBJ2-1, with 10 positions matching TRBD2. Per germline, CDR1 MDHEN and CDR2 SYDVKM. CDR3 length: 16 residues. V gave up 5 bases and J gave up 7 bases; unmatched junction bases: 11. The CDR3 DNA reads as TGTGCCAGCAGTGAAGCGGGAGGGCCGATTAAGAATGAGCAGTTCTTC. Amino acids: CASSEAGGPIKNEQFF. Full variable domain (rest looked up from reference TRBV28 and TRBJ2-1): DVKVTQSSRYLVKRTGEKVFLECVQDMDHENMFWYRQDPGLGLRLIYFSYDVKMKEKGDIPEGYSVSREKKERFSLILESASTNQTSMYLCASSEAGGPIKNEQFFGPGTRLTVL.

V is TRBV5-6 and J is TRBJ2-1; 11 nucleotides line up with TRBD2. V trimming: 4 bases; J trimming: 8 bases; junction bases outside the gene matches: 8. CDR1 is SGHDT and CDR2 is YYEEEE in the germline V gene. The CDR3 sequence is 15 residues long. CDR3 loop: CASSANSGGEDEQFF. In DNA form, the CDR3 reads TGTGCCAGCAGCGCTAATAGCGGGGGGGAAGATGAGCAGTTCTTC. Variable domain in full (rest from reference TRBV5-6 and TRBJ2-1): DAGVTQSPTHLIKTRGQQVTLRCSPKSGHDTVSWYQQALGQGPQFIFQYYEEEERQRGNFPDRFSGHQFPNYSSELNVNALLLGDSALYLCASSANSGGEDEQFFGPGTRLTVL.

The chain links TRBV3-1 (or the pseudogene TRBV3-2) to TRBJ1-1, with TRBD1 as a possible D gene (5 bases). There are 13 residues in the CDR3. V was pared by 6 bases and J by 1 base, with 9 bases between. CDR1 LGHDT and CDR2 YNNKEL come from the germline V gene (reference sequence). The CDR3 is CASRSRENTEAFF. For the CDR3, the DNA is TGTGCCAGCAGATCCAGGGAGAACACTGAAGCTTTCTTT.

The chain has TRBV9 and TRBJ1-1; D might be TRBD1 (6 bases). The CDR3 spans 14 residues. The V and J ends lost 5 bases and 5 bases respectively, with 16 bases between them. Germline CDR1 is SGDLS and CDR2 is YYNGEE. DNA for the CDR3: TGTGCCAGCAGTTCTCAGGGGAGTAATACTGAAGCTTTCTTT. It specifies CASSSQGSNTEAFF.